These T cell receptor beta chains were read from a single sample in a study of cytomegalovirus exposure and HLA in healthy donors. Assay used: immunoSEQ multiplex PCR; TCRdb lists only in-frame clones, some missing. The sample gives some 110,000 clones, about 81% of which show up once; 2.1% is in the top ten. Sequencing input: PBMCs. The receptors were sampled from a man in his thirties or forties in good health and CMV-seronegative. The CDR3 runs from the conserved cysteine through the conserved F or W.

v_call	cdr3_length	j_call	cdr3_aa
TRBV27	15	TRBJ2-1	CASGFTGTGVNEQFF
TRBV27	16	TRBJ2-7	CASRELARDRGDEQYF
TRBV10-2	15	TRBJ1-5	CASNDVGTENQPQHF
TRBV5-4	14	TRBJ1-2	CASSFRGTPYGYTF
TRBV30	14	TRBJ1-6	CAWSPMRGNSPLHF
TRBV19	15	TRBJ1-5	CASSGTGGADQPQHF
TRBV15	13	TRBJ1-1	CATSRAQWTEAFF
TRBV18	14	TRBJ2-3	CASSPPSSPDTQYF
TRBV6-5	14	TRBJ1-2	CASSEYAGGNGYTF
TRBV27	15	TRBJ2-1	CASSLWSSGSYEQFF
TRBV7-2	19	TRBJ2-5	CASSHQRASGRRTQETQYF
TRBV2	14	TRBJ2-1	CASSEAGVGNEQFF
TRBV19	15	TRBJ1-5	CASSRQESFNQPQHF
TRBV19	17	TRBJ2-7	CASSMTPGDRDPYEQYF
TRBV5-4	17	TRBJ2-2	CASSLGSRGALTGELFF
TRBV29-1	12	TRBJ1-2	CSVDPGEHGYTF
TRBV25-1	14	TRBJ1-5	CASSDRGLNQPQHF
TRBV30	13	TRBJ1-2	CAWSRGAYYGYTF
TRBV29-1	12	TRBJ2-7	CSVDGGTGEQYF
TRBV5-1	14	TRBJ1-2	CASGLNGGVDGYTF
TRBV30	12	TRBJ1-4	CAWGGIREKLFF
TRBV5-1	15	TRBJ2-7	CASSLGTPPTYEQYF
TRBV5-4	16	TRBJ2-1	CASSPPGLATYNEQFF
TRBV5-1	14	TRBJ2-3	CASSWPASYDTQYF
TRBV6-1	17	TRBJ2-7	CASSEGLAGGGDYEQYF
TRBV5-6	15	TRBJ2-7	CASSLGGQGGYEQYF
TRBV6-5	12	TRBJ1-2	CASSPQGKGYTF
TRBV19	18	TRBJ2-6	CASRGPVTGGSGANVLTF
TRBV4-2	15	TRBJ1-5	CASSQEVEGPQPQHF
TRBV11-2	15	TRBJ1-5	CASSRDPGQGQPQHF
TRBV5-5	14	TRBJ1-1	CASSSGGGGTEAFF
TRBV6-5	13	TRBJ2-5	CASKRQGSETQYF
TRBV5-1	14	TRBJ1-1	CASSLAPGYTEAFF
TRBV7-2	16	TRBJ2-2	CATGLAGAINTGELFF
TRBV7-8	15	TRBJ2-7	CASSLALGTTYEQYF
TRBV6-5	13	TRBJ1-2	CASSLTGLYGYTF
TRBV6-1	10	TRBJ2-2	CASSSGELFF
TRBV4-3	14	TRBJ1-1	CASGGDRAYTEAFF
TRBV30	12	TRBJ1-1	CAWKGGPVEAFF